These T cell receptor beta chains were read from a single sample in a study of control samples from healthy donors and cancer patients. The assay was immunoSEQ multiplex PCR, and TCRdb's table has in-frame clones only and misses some. The table lists over 200,000 clones, roughly four fifths of them singletons. The specimen was PBMCs. Receptors were obtained from an older woman with lung cancer. CDR3s include the opening cysteine and the closing phenylalanine or tryptophan. Fields, in order: clone size, D gene, J gene, V gene, CDR3 DNA, CDR3 protein. The D gene is left open where the match is weak. For some rows the clone size is stated as once, few or many, or as a class when expanded; others skip it.

>.|.|TRBJ2-1|TRBV5-1
TGCGCCAGCAGCTCTCAGGTTAGCTCCTACAATGAGCAGTTCTTC
CASSSQVSSYNEQFF
>few|TRBD1|TRBJ2-3|TRBV29-1
TGCAGCGTGGGACAGGGGACAACTAGCACAGATACGCAGTATTTT
CSVGQGTTSTDTQYF
>.|TRBD1|TRBJ2-3|TRBV3-1/TRBV3-2
TGTGCCAGCAGGGCCGGGACAGGGCCCGCAGATACGCAGTATTTT
CASRAGTGPADTQYF
>.|.|TRBJ1-6|TRBV16
TGTGCCAGCAGCCAGCGTGGCAGAAGCAGTAATTCACCCCTCCACTTT
CASSQRGRSSNSPLHF
>.|.|TRBJ2-5|TRBV5-1
TGCGCCAGCAGCCTGGACAGCACCCAAGAGACCCAGTACTTC
CASSLDSTQETQYF
>.|.|TRBJ2-4|TRBV5-6
TGTGCCAGCAGCTTGGGGCCGTCCGTCATTCAGTACTTC
CASSLGPSVIQYF
>.|.|TRBJ1-5|TRBV7-9
TGTGCCAGCAGCTTAGTTGGGGGGAGCGATCAGCCCCAGCATTTT
CASSLVGGSDQPQHF
>.|.|TRBJ1-1|TRBV3-1/TRBV3-2
TGTGCCAGCAGCGATACAGGGACTTGGGGCACTGAAGCTTTCTTT
CASSDTGTWGTEAFF
>.|.|TRBJ1-1|TRBV3-1/TRBV3-2
TGTGCCAGCAGCCAGACCTCTATGAACACTGAAGCTTTCTTT
CASSQTSMNTEAFF
>.|.|TRBJ2-3|TRBV10-3
TGTGCCATCAGTGAGGGTCAGGTCACAGATACGCAGTATTTT
CAISEGQVTDTQYF
>.|.|TRBJ1-2|TRBV11-2
TGTGCCAGCAGCCCGAACTATGGCTACACCTTC
CASSPNYGYTF
>.|TRBD1|TRBJ2-2|TRBV19
TGTGCCAGCAATCCAAGGAGAGGGGGCCCCACCGGGGAGCTGTTTTTT
CASNPRRGGPTGELFF
>.|TRBD2|TRBJ2-1|TRBV14
TGTGCCAGCAGCCGGGCACCGGGACTAGCGGGAGGAAGCTCCTACAATGAGCAGTTCTTC
CASSRAPGLAGGSSYNEQFF
>once|TRBD2|TRBJ2-1|TRBV27
TGTGCCAGCTGGGGGGGAACCAATGAGCAGTTCTTC
CASWGGTNEQFF
>.|.|TRBJ2-7|TRBV18
TGTGCCAGCTCATTCGTCGGGGGCGGAGAGCAGTACTTC
CASSFVGGGEQYF
>.|.|TRBJ1-2|TRBV2
TGTGCCAGCAGTGAAGGGACAGCCTATGGCTACACCTTC
CASSEGTAYGYTF
>.|.|TRBJ2-7|TRBV30
TGTGCCTGGAGTCCCCAGGGAAGGGCCTACGAGCAGTACTTC
CAWSPQGRAYEQYF
>.|.|TRBJ2-4|TRBV2
TGTGCCAGCAGTGACACAGGGTTCCTAGCCAAAAACATTCAGTACTTC
CASSDTGFLAKNIQYF